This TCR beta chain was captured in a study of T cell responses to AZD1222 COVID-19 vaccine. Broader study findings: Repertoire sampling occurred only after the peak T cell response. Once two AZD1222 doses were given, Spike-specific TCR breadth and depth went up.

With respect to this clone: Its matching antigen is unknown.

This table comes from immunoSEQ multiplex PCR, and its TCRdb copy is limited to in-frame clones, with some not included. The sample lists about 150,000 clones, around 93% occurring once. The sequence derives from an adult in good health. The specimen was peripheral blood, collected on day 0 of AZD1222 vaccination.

Here the CDR3 reads CASSFNRTGFRSSYNEQFF. The DNA of the CDR3 is TGTGCCAGCAGCTTTAATCGGACAGGGTTTCGGAGCTCCTACAATGAGCAGTTCTTC. The chain links TRBV11-2 to TRBJ2-1; 8 nucleotides align to TRBD1. Per germline, CDR1 SGHAT and CDR2 FQNNGV. This CDR3 has 19 amino acids. After removal of 3 bases from V and 0 bases from J, the junction contained 13 bases not matched to a gene.